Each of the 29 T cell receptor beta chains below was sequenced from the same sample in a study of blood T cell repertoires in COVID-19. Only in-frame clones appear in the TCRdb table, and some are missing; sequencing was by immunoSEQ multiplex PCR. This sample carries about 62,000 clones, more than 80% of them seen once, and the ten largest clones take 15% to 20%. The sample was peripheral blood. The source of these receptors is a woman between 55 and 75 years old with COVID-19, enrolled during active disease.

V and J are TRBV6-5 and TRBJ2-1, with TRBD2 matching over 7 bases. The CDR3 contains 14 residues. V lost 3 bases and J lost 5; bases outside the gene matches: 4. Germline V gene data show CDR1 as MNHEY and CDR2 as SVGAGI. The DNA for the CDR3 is TGTGCCAGCAGTTATGCGGGAGTGAACAATGAGCAGTTCTTC. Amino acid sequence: CASSYAGVNNEQFF.

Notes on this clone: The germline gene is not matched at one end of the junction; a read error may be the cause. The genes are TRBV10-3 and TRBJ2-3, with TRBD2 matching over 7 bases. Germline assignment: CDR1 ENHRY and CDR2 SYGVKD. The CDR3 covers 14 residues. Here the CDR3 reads CAITERGITDTQYF. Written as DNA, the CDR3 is TGTGCCATCACTGAGCGGGGAATCACAGATACGCAGTATTTT.

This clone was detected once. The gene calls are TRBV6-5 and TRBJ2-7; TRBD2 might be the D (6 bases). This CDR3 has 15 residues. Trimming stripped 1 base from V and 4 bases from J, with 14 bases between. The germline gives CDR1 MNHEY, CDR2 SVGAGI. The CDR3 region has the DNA TGTGCCAGCAGTTACTTGCGGGGTTTTCCATACGAGCAGTACTTC. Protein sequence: CASSYLRGFPYEQYF.

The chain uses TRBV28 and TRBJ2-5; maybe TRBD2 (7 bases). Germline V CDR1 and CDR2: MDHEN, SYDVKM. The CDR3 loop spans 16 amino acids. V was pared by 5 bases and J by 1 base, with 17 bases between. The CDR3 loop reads CASSRDRGAFQETQYF. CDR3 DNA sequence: TGTGCCAGCAGTCGAGATCGGGGGGCCTTCCAAGAGACCCAGTACTTC.

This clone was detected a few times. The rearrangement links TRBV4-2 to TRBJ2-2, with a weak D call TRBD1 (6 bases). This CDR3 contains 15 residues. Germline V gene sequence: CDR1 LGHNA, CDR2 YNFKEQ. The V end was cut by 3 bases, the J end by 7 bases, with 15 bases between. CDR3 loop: CASSQAGQPGGELFF. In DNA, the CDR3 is TGTGCCAGCAGCCAGGCAGGACAGCCCGGCGGGGAGCTGTTTTTT.

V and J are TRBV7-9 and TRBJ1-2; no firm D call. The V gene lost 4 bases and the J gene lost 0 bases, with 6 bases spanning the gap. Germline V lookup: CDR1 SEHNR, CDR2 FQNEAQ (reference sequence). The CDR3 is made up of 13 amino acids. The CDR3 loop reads CASSWTANYGYTF. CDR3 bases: TGTGCCAGCAGCTGGACTGCTAACTATGGCTACACCTTC.

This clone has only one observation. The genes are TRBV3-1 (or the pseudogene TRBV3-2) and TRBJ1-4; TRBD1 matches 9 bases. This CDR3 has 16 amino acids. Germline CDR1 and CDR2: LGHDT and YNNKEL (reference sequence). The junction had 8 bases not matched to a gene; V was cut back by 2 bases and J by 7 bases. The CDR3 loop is CASSQPGQGRSEKLFF. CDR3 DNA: TGTGCCAGCAGCCAACCTGGACAGGGGCGGAGTGAAAAACTGTTTTTT.

The CDR3 region is CASSQVTGGNQPQHF. Here the CDR3 DNA reads TGCGCCAGCAGCCAAGTAACAGGGGGTAATCAGCCCCAGCATTTT. V usage is TRBV4-3 and J usage is TRBJ1-5; 8 bases agree with TRBD1. The CDR3 extends over 15 amino acids. Germline V gene sequence: CDR1 LGHNA, CDR2 YSLEER. Germline trimming cut 1 base from V and 4 bases from J; bases unmatched to any gene: 3.

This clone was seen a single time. CDR3 loop: CASSPPSGTANYGYTF. The CDR3 DNA reads TGCGCCAGCAGTCCACCCTCTGGGACTGCCAACTATGGCTACACCTTC. The chain has TRBV5-1 and TRBJ1-2; D possibly corresponds to TRBD1 (5 bases). The CDR3 consists of 16 residues. The V gene's germline CDR1 is SGHRS and CDR2 YFSETQ. Trimming pared 5 bases from V and 2 bases from J, leaving 19 bases between.

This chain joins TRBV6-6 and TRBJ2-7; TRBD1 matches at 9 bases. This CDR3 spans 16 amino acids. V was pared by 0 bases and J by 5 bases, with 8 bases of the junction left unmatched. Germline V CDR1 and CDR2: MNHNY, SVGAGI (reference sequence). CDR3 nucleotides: TGTGCCAGCAGTTACTCCCCCGGACAGGGGAGGGACGAGCAGTACTTC. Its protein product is CASSYSPGQGRDEQYF.

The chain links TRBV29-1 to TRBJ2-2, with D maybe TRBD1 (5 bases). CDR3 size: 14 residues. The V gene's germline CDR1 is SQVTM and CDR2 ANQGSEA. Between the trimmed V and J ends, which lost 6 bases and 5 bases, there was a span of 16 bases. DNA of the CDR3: TGCAGCGTCGCAGACAGTGCGTGGACCGGGGAGCTGTTTTTT. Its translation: CSVADSAWTGELFF.

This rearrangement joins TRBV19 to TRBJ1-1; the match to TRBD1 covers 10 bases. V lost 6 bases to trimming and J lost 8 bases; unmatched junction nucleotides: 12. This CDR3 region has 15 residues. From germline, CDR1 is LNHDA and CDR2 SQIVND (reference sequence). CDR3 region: CASSPQGQGRVEAFF. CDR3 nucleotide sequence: TGTGCCAGTAGCCCCCAGGGACAGGGGCGGGTGGAAGCTTTCTTT. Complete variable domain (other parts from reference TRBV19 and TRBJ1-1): DGGITQSPKYLFRKEGQNVTLSCEQNLNHDAMYWYRQDPGQGLRLIYYSQIVNDFQKGDIAEGYSVSREKKESFPLTVTSAQKNPTAFYLCASSPQGQGRVEAFFGQGTRLTVV.

Written as DNA, the CDR3 is TGTGCCAGCAGCCCGACTGATAACTCTGGAAACACCATATATTTT. It translates to CASSPTDNSGNTIYF. The rearrangement joins TRBV6-6 to TRBJ1-3; D gene ambiguous. Trimming cost V 6 bases and J 0 bases, with 12 bases left between them. The CDR3 contains 15 residues. The germline CDR1 and CDR2 sequences are MNHNY and SVGAGI (reference sequence).

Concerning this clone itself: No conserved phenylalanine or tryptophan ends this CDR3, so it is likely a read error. CDR3 residues: CASSLQYYGYTL. Here the CDR3 DNA reads TGTGCCAGCAGTTTGCAGTACTATGGCTACACCCTC. The genes are TRBV28 and TRBJ1-2; D not resolved. The CDR3 has 12 amino acids. With 3 bases removed from V and 3 bases from J, the gap between germline ends came to 5 bases. Germline V lookup: CDR1 MDHEN, CDR2 SYDVKM.

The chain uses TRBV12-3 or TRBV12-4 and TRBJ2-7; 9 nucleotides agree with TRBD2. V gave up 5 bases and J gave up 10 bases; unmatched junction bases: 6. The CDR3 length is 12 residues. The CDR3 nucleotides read TGTGCCAGCAGTCTTCGGACTAGCGATCAGTACTTC. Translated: CASSLRTSDQYF.

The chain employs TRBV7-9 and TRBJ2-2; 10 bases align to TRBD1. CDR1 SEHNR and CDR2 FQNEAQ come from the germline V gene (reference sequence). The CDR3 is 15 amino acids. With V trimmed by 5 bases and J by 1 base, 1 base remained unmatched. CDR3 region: CASSRTGGNTGELFF. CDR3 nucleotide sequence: TGTGCCAGCAGCCGGACAGGGGGGAACACCGGGGAGCTGTTTTTT.

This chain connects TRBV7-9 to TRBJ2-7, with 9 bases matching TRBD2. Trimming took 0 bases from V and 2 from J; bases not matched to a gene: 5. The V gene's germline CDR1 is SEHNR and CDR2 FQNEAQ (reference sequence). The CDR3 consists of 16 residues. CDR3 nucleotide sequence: TGTGCCAGCAGCTTAGCCTCGACTAGCGGTACCTACGAGCAGTACTTC. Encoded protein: CASSLASTSGTYEQYF. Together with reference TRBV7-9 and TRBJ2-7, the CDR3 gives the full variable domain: DTGVSQNPRHKITKRGQNVTFRCDPISEHNRLYWYRQTLGQGPEFLTYFQNEAQLEKSRLLSDRFSAERPKGSFSTLEIQRTEQGDSAMYLCASSLASTSGTYEQYFGPGTRLTVT.

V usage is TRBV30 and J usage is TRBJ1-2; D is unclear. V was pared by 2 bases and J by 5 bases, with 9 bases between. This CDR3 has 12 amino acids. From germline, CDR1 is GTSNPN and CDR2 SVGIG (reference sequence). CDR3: CAWSRTRYGYTF. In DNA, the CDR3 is TGTGCCTGGAGTCGTACGCGGTATGGCTACACCTTC. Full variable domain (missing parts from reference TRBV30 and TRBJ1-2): SQTIHQWPATLVQPVGSPLSLECTVEGTSNPNLYWYRQAAGRGLQLLFYSVGIGQISSEVPQNLSASRPQDRQFILSSKKLLLSDSGFYLCAWSRTRYGYTFGSGTRLTVV.

This CDR3 reads CASSQASGNLYEQYF. The CDR3 coding sequence is TGTGCCAGCAGCCAAGCTAGCGGGAACTTATACGAGCAGTACTTC. This sequence joins TRBV3-1 (or the pseudogene TRBV3-2) and TRBJ2-7, with 9 bases aligning to TRBD2. The junction had 5 bases not matched to a gene; V was cut back by 1 base and J by 4 bases. Germline CDR1 is LGHDT and CDR2 is YNNKEL (reference sequence). The CDR3 spans 15 residues.

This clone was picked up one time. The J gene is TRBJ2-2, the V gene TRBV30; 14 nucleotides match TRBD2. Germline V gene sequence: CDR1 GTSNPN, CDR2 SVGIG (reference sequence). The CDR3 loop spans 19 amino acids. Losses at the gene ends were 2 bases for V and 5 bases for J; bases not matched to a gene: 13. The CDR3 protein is CAWSLFIGTSGSETGELFF. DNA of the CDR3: TGTGCCTGGAGTCTTTTCATCGGGACTAGCGGGAGTGAGACCGGGGAGCTGTTTTTT.

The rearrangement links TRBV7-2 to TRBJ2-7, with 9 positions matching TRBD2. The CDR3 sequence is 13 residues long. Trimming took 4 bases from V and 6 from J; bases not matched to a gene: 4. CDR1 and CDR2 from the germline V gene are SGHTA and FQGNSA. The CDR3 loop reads CASSSGLALEQYF. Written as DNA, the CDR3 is TGTGCCAGCAGCTCGGGACTAGCACTCGAGCAGTACTTC.

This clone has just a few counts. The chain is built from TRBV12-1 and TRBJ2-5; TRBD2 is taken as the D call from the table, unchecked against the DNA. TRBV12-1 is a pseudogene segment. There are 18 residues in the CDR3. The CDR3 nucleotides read TGTGCCAGCAGCGTCCCGGGACTAGCGCCAAAGTACCAAGAGACCCAGTACTTC. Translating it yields CASSVPGLAPKYQETQYF.

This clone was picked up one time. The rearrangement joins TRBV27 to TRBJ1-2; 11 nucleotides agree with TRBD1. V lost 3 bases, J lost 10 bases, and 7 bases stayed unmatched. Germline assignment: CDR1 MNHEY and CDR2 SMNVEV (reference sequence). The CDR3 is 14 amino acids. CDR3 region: CASSFSGQGVSYTF. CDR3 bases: TGTGCCAGCAGTTTTTCGGGACAGGGGGTCTCCTACACCTTC.

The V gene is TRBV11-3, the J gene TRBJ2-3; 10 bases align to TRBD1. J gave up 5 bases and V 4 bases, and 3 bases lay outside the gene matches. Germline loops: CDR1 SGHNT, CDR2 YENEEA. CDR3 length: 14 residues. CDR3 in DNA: TGTGCCAGCAGCTCCCGGACAGGGGGAGATACGCAGTATTTT. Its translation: CASSSRTGGDTQYF.

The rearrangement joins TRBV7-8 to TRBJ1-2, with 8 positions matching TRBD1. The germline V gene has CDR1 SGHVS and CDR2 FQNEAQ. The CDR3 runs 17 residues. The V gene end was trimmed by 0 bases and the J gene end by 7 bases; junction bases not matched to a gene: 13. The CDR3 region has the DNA TGTGCCAGCAGCTTAGCGTTCCCCGTATCAGGGGGCGTTGGCTACACCTTC. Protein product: CASSLAFPVSGGVGYTF.

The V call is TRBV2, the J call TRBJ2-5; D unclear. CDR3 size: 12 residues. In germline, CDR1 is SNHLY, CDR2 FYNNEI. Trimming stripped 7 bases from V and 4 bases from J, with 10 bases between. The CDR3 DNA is TGTGCCAGCATCGGTACCCGAGAGACCCAGTACTTC. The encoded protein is CASIGTRETQYF. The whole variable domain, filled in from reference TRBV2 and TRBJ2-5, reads EPEVTQTPSHQVTQMGQEVILRCVPISNHLYFYWYRQILGQKVEFLVSFYNNEISEKSEIFDDQFSVERPDGSNFTLKIRSTKLEDSAMYFCASIGTRETQYFGPGTRLLVL.

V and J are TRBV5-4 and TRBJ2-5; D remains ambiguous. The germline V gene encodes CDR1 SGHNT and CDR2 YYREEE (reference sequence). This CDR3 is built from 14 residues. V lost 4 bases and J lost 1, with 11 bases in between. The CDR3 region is CASSKTRTQETQYF. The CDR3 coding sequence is TGTGCCAGCAGCAAAACAAGAACCCAAGAGACCCAGTACTTC.

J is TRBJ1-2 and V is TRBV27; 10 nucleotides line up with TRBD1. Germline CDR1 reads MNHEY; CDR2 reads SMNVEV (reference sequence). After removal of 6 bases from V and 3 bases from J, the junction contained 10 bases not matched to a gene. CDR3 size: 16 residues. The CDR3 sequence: CASSPLRTGGHYGYTF. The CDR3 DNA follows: TGTGCCAGCAGCCCCCTCAGGACAGGGGGTCACTATGGCTACACCTTC.

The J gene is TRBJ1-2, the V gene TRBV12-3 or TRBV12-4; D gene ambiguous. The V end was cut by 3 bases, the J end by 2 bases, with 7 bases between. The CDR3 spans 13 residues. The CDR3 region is CASSLSTNYGYTF. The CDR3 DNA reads TGTGCCAGCAGTTTGAGTACGAACTATGGCTACACCTTC.